Below, one T cell receptor beta chain is given with its context. The antigen is not known. The source of the sample is a study of Ad26.COV2.S vaccination and SARS-CoV-2 variants. Study at large: Ad26.COV2.S given intramuscularly, once or twice 56 days apart.

Here immunoSEQ multiplex PCR was the method, and the copy in TCRdb shows in-frame clones only, minus some. The repertoire includes about 350,000 clones, 88% of them detected once, and about 6.4% sits in the top ten. Study-level findings and limits: Placebo and vaccine recipients had non-spike TCR breadth that was similar.

This sample's treatment: 15 to 20 received Ad26.COV2.S at low or high dose, single or two shots; about 5 received placebo; per-sample allocation not given. The samples date from day 63 after the first vaccine or placebo injection. Adults aged 18-55 years in Boston included the donor. Germline assignment: CDR1 SEHNR and CDR2 FQNEAQ (reference sequence). The CDR3 loop spans 13 amino acids. V lost 2 bases, J lost 4 bases, and 8 bases lay in between. This sequence originates from a person aged 18-60 years who received the Ad26.COV2.S COVID-19 vaccine or a placebo. The specimen was peripheral blood, collected in a trial of Ad26.COV2.S vaccine versus placebo. This chain uses TRBV7-9 with TRBJ1-1; D uncertain. For the CDR3, the DNA is TGTGCCAGCAGCTTACAGCGGGGCACTGAAGCTTTCTTT. Translating gives CASSLQRGTEAFF.